Below, one TCR beta chain is given with its context. Germline V lookup: CDR1 SEHNR, CDR2 FQNEAQ (reference sequence). The CDR3 is 15 amino acids. The record originates from a study of blood T cells in healthy people across ages. Combining a sample-barcoded 5' primer with a J-beta primer mix, a second PCR ran for roughly 6 to 12 cycles. Using its own MiXCR run on the 5' RACE reads, TCRdb lists one record per CDR3 protein. The sample shows about 1,400,000 distinct CDR3 sequences, approximately 59% of them seen only once. V gene TRBV7-9 combines with J gene TRBJ2-1; 8 nucleotides line up with TRBD1. The better agreement between TRBJ2-7 and the DNA end casts doubt on the J call. This sequence originates from a man younger than 30 in good health. Sequencing was carried out using blood. CDR3 protein: CASSPGQDVTYEQYF. CDR3 nucleotides: TGTGCCAGCAGCCCGGGACAGGACGTTACCTACGAGCAGTACTTC.